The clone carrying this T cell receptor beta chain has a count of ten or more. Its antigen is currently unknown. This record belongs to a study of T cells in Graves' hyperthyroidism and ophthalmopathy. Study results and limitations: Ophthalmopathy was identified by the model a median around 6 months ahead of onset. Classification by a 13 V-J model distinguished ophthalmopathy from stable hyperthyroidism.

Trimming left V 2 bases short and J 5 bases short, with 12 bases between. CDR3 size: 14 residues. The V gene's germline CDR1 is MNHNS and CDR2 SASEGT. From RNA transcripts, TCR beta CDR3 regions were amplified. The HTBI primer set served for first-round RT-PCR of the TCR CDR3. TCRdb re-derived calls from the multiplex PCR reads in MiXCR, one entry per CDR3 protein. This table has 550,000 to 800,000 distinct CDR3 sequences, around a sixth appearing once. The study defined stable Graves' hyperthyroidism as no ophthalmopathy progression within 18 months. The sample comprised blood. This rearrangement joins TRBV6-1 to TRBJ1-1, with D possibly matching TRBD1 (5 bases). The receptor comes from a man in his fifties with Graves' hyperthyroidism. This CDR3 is CASSERRQGTEAFF. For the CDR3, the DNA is TGTGCCAGCAGTGAAAGGCGGCAGGGAACTGAAGCTTTCTTT.